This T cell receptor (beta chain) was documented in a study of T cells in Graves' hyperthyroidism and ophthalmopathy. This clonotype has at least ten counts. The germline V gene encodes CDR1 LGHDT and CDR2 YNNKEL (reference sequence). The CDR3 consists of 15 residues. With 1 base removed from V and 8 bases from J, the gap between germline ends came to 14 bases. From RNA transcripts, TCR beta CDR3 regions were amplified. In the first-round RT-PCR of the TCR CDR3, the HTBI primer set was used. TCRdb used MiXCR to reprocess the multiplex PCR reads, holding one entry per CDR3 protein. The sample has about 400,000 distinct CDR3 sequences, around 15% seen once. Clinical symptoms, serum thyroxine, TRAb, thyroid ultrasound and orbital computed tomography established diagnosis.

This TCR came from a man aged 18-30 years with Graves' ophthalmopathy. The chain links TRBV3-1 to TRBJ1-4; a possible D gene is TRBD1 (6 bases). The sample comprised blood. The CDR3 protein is CASSQGWGLHEKLFF. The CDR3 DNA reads TGTGCCAGCAGCCAAGGGTGGGGGCTGCACGAAAAACTGTTTTTT.